These 14 T cell receptor beta chains were all obtained from the same sample, sequenced in a study of fetal regulatory T cell absence and autoimmunity (dated 2017 in TCRdb). The library came from the immunoSEQ multiplex PCR assay. The source is immuneACCESS, and TCRdb retained only in-frame sequences with V and J called. Part of the clones is not carried over; for the studies checked, unresolved V genes explain less than half of this, and the remainder is unexplained. In all, the sample holds 95,000 to 100,000 clones, and around 72% of those were seen once. The ten biggest clones cover 1.5% to 2% of the sample. Specimen: pancreas tissue. The receptors originated from a male donor with IPEX syndrome.

In its sample, this clone was seen a few times. This sequence joins TRBV6-6 and TRBJ2-7, with 9 bases identical to TRBD1. The J segment lost 1 base and the V segment lost 0 bases, leaving 4 bases of the junction unmatched. Germline V gene lookup returns CDR1 MNHNY and CDR2 SVGAGI (reference sequence). The CDR3 has 16 amino acids. The CDR3: CASSYSMGQGSYEQYF. In DNA form, the CDR3 reads TGTGCCAGCAGTTACTCGATGGGACAGGGTTCCTACGAGCAGTACTTC.

The chain couples TRBV11-1 to TRBJ1-4, with TRBD1 identical over 9 bases. Germline-derived CDR1 and CDR2 are SGHAT and FQDESV (reference sequence). This CDR3 is 14 amino acids long. The J segment lost 4 bases and the V segment lost 5 bases, leaving 2 bases of the junction unmatched. The CDR3: CASSPTGGNEKLFF. CDR3 nucleotide sequence: TGTGCCAGCAGCCCGACAGGGGGTAATGAAAAACTGTTTTTT. Using reference TRBV11-1 and TRBJ1-4 for the parts outside the CDR3, the full variable domain is EAEVAQSPRYKITEKSQAVAFWCDPISGHATLYWYRQILGQGPELLVQFQDESVVDDSQLPKDRFSAERLKGVDSTLKIQPAELGDSAMYLCASSPTGGNEKLFFGSGTQLSVL.

The chain is built from TRBV5-8 and TRBJ2-7; no clear D. The CDR3 is 13 amino acids. V shed 1 base and J shed 0 bases, with 5 bases lying between them. The germline V gene encodes CDR1 SGHTS and CDR2 YDEGEE. CDR3 sequence: CASSLQSSYEQYF. CDR3 bases: TGTGCCAGCAGCTTGCAGAGCTCCTACGAGCAGTACTTC. Full variable domain (outside the CDR3, taken from reference TRBV5-8 and TRBJ2-7): EAGVTQSPTHLIKTRGQQATLRCSPISGHTSVYWYQQALGLGLQFLLWYDEGEERNRGNFPPRFSGRQFPNYSSELNVNALELEDSALYLCASSLQSSYEQYFGPGTRLTVT.

This clone was seen a single time. The chain recombines TRBV15 with TRBJ1-2; tentatively, D is TRBD1 (5 bases). The CDR3 has 14 residues. Germline CDR1 reads LNHNV; CDR2 reads YYDKDF (reference sequence). Trimming removed 1 base at V and 1 base at J, with 7 bases between. The CDR3 DNA is TGTGCCACCAGCAGAGCCAGGGTTAACTATGGCTACACCTTC. It translates to CATSRARVNYGYTF.

This clone was detected a few times. The V call is TRBV5-1, the J call TRBJ2-1, with D tentatively TRBD1 or TRBD2 (5 bases each). The CDR3 totals 15 residues. V dropped 9 bases and J dropped 4 bases, with 20 bases sitting between them. The germline gives CDR1 SGHRS, CDR2 YFSETQ. CDR3 bases: TGCGCCACCTCCCCCCGGGACCCTACTTACAATGAGCAGTTCTTC. Its translation is CATSPRDPTYNEQFF.

There are a few counts of this clone. The chain has TRBV5-4 and TRBJ1-1; TRBD1 aligns across 7 bases. The CDR3 sequence is 13 residues long. V shed 9 bases, J shed 1 base, and the junction held 6 bases outside the gene matches. Germline CDR1 reads SGHNT; CDR2 reads YYREEE (reference sequence). The chain's CDR3 is CATRRGQNTEAFF. The CDR3 nucleotides read TGTGCCACCCGGAGGGGGCAGAACACTGAAGCTTTCTTT.

The rearrangement uses TRBV27 and TRBJ2-1, with 8 positions matching TRBD2. Trimming removed 5 bases from V and 2 bases from J; junction bases left unmatched: 8. This CDR3 has 16 amino acids. CDR1 is MNHEY and CDR2 is SMNVEV in the germline V gene (reference sequence). The CDR3 protein is CASSELGTRPYNEQFF. Written as DNA, the CDR3 is TGTGCCAGCAGTGAATTGGGGACTAGGCCCTACAATGAGCAGTTCTTC.

V is TRBV5-1 and J is TRBJ2-7; the match to TRBD2 covers 15 bases. This CDR3 comprises 16 residues. Trimming took 4 bases from V and 7 from J; bases not matched to a gene: 9. Per germline, CDR1 SGHRS and CDR2 YFSETQ. In DNA form, the CDR3 reads TGCGCCAGCAGCCTAGGACTAGCGGGAGGGCCGCGAGAGCAGTACTTC. It codes for CASSLGLAGGPREQYF.

This rearrangement joins TRBV7-2 to TRBJ2-5, with 12 positions matching TRBD2. V gave up 5 bases and J gave up 6 bases; unmatched junction bases: 10. The CDR3 loop spans 16 amino acids. Germline V gene sequence: CDR1 SGHTA, CDR2 FQGNSA. The CDR3 coding sequence is TGTGCCAGCAGCCCCTTACTAGCGGGAGGCCCGCAGACCCAGTACTTC. This gives the protein CASSPLLAGGPQTQYF.

This clone occurred once. The chain combines TRBV5-1 with TRBJ2-1, with TRBD2 identical over 10 bases. Germline V lookup: CDR1 SGHRS, CDR2 YFSETQ. This CDR3 comprises 15 residues. V trimming: 4 bases; J trimming: 7 bases; junction bases outside the gene matches: 8. DNA of the CDR3: TGCGCCAGCAGCCTAGCGGGAGAAATGAGAAATGAGCAGTTCTTC. Translating gives CASSLAGEMRNEQFF.

There are a few counts of this clone. The chain carries TRBV10-3 and TRBJ1-1, with 8 nucleotides matching TRBD1. J lost 1 base, V lost 3 bases, and 1 base had no gene match. The CDR3 sequence is 14 residues long. Germline V gives CDR1 ENHRY, CDR2 SYGVKD. The DNA for the CDR3 is TGTGCCATCAGTGAAGGGACAGGGAACACTGAAGCTTTCTTT. This codes for CAISEGTGNTEAFF.

The rearrangement joins TRBV4-1 to TRBJ1-2; D uncertain. The germline V gene encodes CDR1 MGHRA and CDR2 YSYEKL. V lost 1 base to trimming and J lost 9 bases, with 12 bases between them. This CDR3 contains 13 residues. The CDR3 region has the DNA TGCGCCAGCAGCCAAGGAGAGCTATGGCGCTACACCTTC. Amino acids: CASSQGELWRYTF.

The chain carries TRBV27 and TRBJ1-1; maybe TRBD1 (5 bases). V was pared by 7 bases and J by 1 base, with 16 bases between. Looked up from germline, CDR1 is MNHEY and CDR2 is SMNVEV (reference sequence). The CDR3 runs to 15 residues. The CDR3 nucleotides are TGTGCCAGCACCAGGGTCCGAGGGCCGAACACTGAAGCTTTCTTT. Translated: CASTRVRGPNTEAFF.

In this sample, this clone turned up once. The rearrangement uses TRBV27 and TRBJ2-1; D is uncertain. V dropped 0 bases and J dropped 5 bases, with 5 bases sitting between them. There are 13 residues in the CDR3. The germline V gene has CDR1 MNHEY and CDR2 SMNVEV (reference sequence). CDR3 DNA sequence: TGTGCCAGCAGTTTATCAGGGCACAATGAGCAGTTCTTC. This codes for CASSLSGHNEQFF.